Listed here are 19 T cell receptor beta chains from one sample, sequenced in a study of radiation and T cells in renal cell carcinoma. The assay was immunoSEQ multiplex PCR, and TCRdb's table has in-frame clones only and misses some. The sample contains more than 15,000 clones, about 56% of which appear only once. Treatment noted: treatment-naive control, cytoreductive nephrectomy. Sequencing used tumor tissue, obtained from a patient whose treatment was nephrectomy without radiotherapy. Receptors originate from a man aged 50 to 59 with renal cell carcinoma.

The V call is TRBV5-6, the J call TRBJ1-5; D perhaps matches TRBD1 (5 bases). The V gene's germline CDR1 is SGHDT and CDR2 YYEEEE. Trimming left V 1 base short and J 6 bases short, with 11 bases between. The CDR3 covers 14 residues. CDR3 sequence reads: CASSLRGPGQPQHF. The DNA of the CDR3 is TGTGCCAGCAGCTTGAGGGGACCGGGTCAGCCCCAGCATTTT.

V is TRBV27 and J is TRBJ2-1; no clear D gene. The length of the CDR3 is 17 residues. Deletions cut 5 bases from V and 0 bases from J, with 17 bases between. In germline, CDR1 is MNHEY, CDR2 SMNVEV (reference sequence). CDR3 in amino acids: CASSDLGWESSYNEQFF. For the CDR3, the DNA is TGTGCCAGCAGTGACCTAGGGTGGGAAAGCTCCTACAATGAGCAGTTCTTC.

V usage is TRBV30 and J usage is TRBJ1-6, with 8 bases fitting TRBD1. Germline lookup yields CDR1 GTSNPN and CDR2 SVGIG (reference sequence). The CDR3 loop spans 15 amino acids. Germline trimming cut 1 base from V and 6 bases from J; bases unmatched to any gene: 5. CDR3 sequence: CAWSAGQGPNSPLHF. The DNA for the CDR3 is TGTGCCTGGAGTGCTGGACAGGGCCCTAATTCACCCCTCCACTTT.

The table lists this clone with a few counts. The chain links TRBV27 to TRBJ1-6, with a weak D call TRBD1 (5 bases). The CDR3 covers 14 residues. Trimming left V 8 bases short and J 5 bases short, with 13 bases between. Germline V gives CDR1 MNHEY, CDR2 SMNVEV (reference sequence). CDR3 sequence: CASAPGRHNSPLHF. The CDR3 region has the DNA TGTGCCAGCGCCCCGGGACGGCATAATTCACCCCTCCACTTT.

This clone was detected only a few times. The rearrangement links TRBV25-1 to TRBJ1-6; 7 bases map to TRBD1. Germline V gene data show CDR1 as MGHDK and CDR2 as SYGVNS. V gave up 1 base and J gave up 6 bases; unmatched junction bases: 12. CDR3 size: 18 residues. The CDR3 nucleotides are TGTGCCAGCAGTGAATTGCGGACAGGAGGCGTCGGTAATTCACCCCTCCACTTT. Protein product: CASSELRTGGVGNSPLHF.

This clone is classed as medium-sized. The J gene is TRBJ2-6, the V gene TRBV5-4; 8 nucleotides align to TRBD2. Germline CDR1 is SGHNT and CDR2 is YYREEE (reference sequence). The CDR3 runs 17 residues. Trimming cost V 4 bases and J 3 bases; bases outside gene matches: 9. CDR3 bases: TGTGCCAGCAGCCCATGGAGCGGGGGTGATGGGGCCAACGTCCTGACTTTC. Its protein product is CASSPWSGGDGANVLTF.

The chain couples TRBV2 to TRBJ2-3; D is possibly TRBD2 (5 bases). This CDR3 contains 16 residues. V was pared by 9 bases and J by 2 bases, with 21 bases between. Germline V lookup: CDR1 SNHLY, CDR2 FYNNEI. The CDR3 coding sequence is TGTGCCAGTACCCGCGGAGGCGGACGAATCACAGATACGCAGTATTTT. As protein: CASTRGGGRITDTQYF.

The CDR3 sequence is CASSQALQGGGNTIYF. In DNA form, the CDR3 reads TGCGCCAGCAGCCAAGCCTTACAGGGTGGCGGAAACACCATATATTTT. This chain links TRBV4-1 with TRBJ1-3; D possibly corresponds to TRBD1 (6 bases). The CDR3 is 16 amino acids. CDR1 and CDR2 from the germline V gene are MGHRA and YSYEKL. The V gene lost 1 base and the J gene lost 4 bases, with 14 bases spanning the gap.

The chain couples TRBV15 to TRBJ2-7; 9 nucleotides line up with TRBD1. Germline V lookup: CDR1 LNHNV, CDR2 YYDKDF (reference sequence). The CDR3 sequence is 18 residues long. Trimming removed 2 bases from V and 1 base from J; junction bases left unmatched: 12. CDR3 DNA: TGTGCCACCAGCAGACTTGGACAGGGGACTGTAGCGTCCTACGAGCAGTACTTC. It translates to CATSRLGQGTVASYEQYF.

This clone has a handful of counts. V is TRBV4-2 and J is TRBJ1-1; TRBD1 matches at 8 bases. The CDR3 runs to 13 residues. Germline assignment: CDR1 LGHNA and CDR2 YNFKEQ. Germline trimming cut 3 bases from V and 5 bases from J; bases unmatched to any gene: 2. As DNA, the CDR3 is TGTGCCAGCAGCCAGACAGGGGATACTGAAGCTTTCTTT. Its translation: CASSQTGDTEAFF.

The chain couples TRBV7-9 to TRBJ2-7, with TRBD2 matching 11 bases. CDR3 length: 14 residues. From germline, CDR1 is SEHNR and CDR2 FQNEAQ (reference sequence). The ends lost 7 bases at V and 3 bases at J; junction bases unmatched: 5. The CDR3 DNA reads TGTGCCAGCAATAGCGGGGGGGCCGTCTACGAGCAGTACTTC. Its translation is CASNSGGAVYEQYF.

This clone was observed a handful of times. V and J are TRBV7-2 and TRBJ2-7; no clear D gene. Trimming removed 1 base from V and 0 bases from J, with 7 bases in between. Germline CDR1 reads SGHTA; CDR2 reads FQGNSA. CDR3 length: 14 amino acids. CDR3 amino acids: CASSLVGLSYEQYF. The DNA of the CDR3 is TGTGCCAGCAGCTTAGTCGGTCTCTCCTACGAGCAGTACTTC.

With regard to this clone: In the same sample, other DNA sequences code for this CDR3. CDR3 bases: TGTGCCAGCAGCGTAGGAGGAGGGGACGAGCAGTACTTC. Protein product: CASSVGGGDEQYF. The V call is TRBV9, the J call TRBJ2-7; TRBD2 is a possible D gene (6 bases). Germline V gene data show CDR1 as SGDLS and CDR2 as YYNGEE. This CDR3 is built from 13 residues. The ends were cut back, 0 bases at V and 5 bases at J, with 9 bases in the middle.

This chain links TRBV6-4 with TRBJ2-1, with 9 bases fitting TRBD2. The CDR3 spans 14 residues. The V gene's germline CDR1 is MRHNA and CDR2 SNTAGT. V gave up 3 bases and J gave up 4 bases; unmatched junction bases: 1. Here the CDR3 DNA reads TGTGCCAGCAGTGAGGCGGGAGGGTACAATGAGCAGTTCTTC. Protein: CASSEAGGYNEQFF.

This clone has more than one count but fewer than ten. The chain has TRBV7-8 and TRBJ1-1; D is perhaps TRBD1 (5 bases). The ends were cut back, 3 bases at V and 1 base at J, with 15 bases in the middle. Germline values: CDR1 SGHVS, CDR2 FQNEAQ. CDR3 length: 16 amino acids. CDR3: CASSLGPGGTNTEAFF. Written as DNA, the CDR3 is TGTGCCAGCAGCTTGGGTCCTGGGGGAACGAACACTGAAGCTTTCTTT.

This clone came up many times. The gene calls are TRBV30 and TRBJ2-6; no clear D gene. Trimming stripped 3 bases from V and 2 bases from J, with 5 bases between. CDR1 GTSNPN and CDR2 SVGIG come from the germline V gene (reference sequence). CDR3 length: 13 residues. In nucleotides, the CDR3 is TGTGCCTGGAGCGGCGCTGGGGCCAACGTCCTGACTTTC. This translates into CAWSGAGANVLTF.

This clone was seen a few times. The chain links TRBV19 to TRBJ2-7; TRBD2 is a possible D gene (6 bases). The CDR3 sequence is 15 residues long. Trimming shortened V by 3 bases and J by 0 bases, and 12 bases separated the two germline ends. The V gene's germline CDR1 is LNHDA and CDR2 SQIVND (reference sequence). CDR3 residues: CASSIFRGTSYEQYF. CDR3 bases: TGTGCCAGTAGTATTTTCCGCGGGACCTCCTACGAGCAGTACTTC.

Relative to its sample, this clone is medium-sized. The chain recombines TRBV7-9 with TRBJ2-4; no clear D. The CDR3 runs to 17 residues. Germline lookup yields CDR1 SEHNR and CDR2 FQNEAQ (reference sequence). Deletions cut 0 bases from V and 0 bases from J, with 12 bases between. CDR3 loop: CASSLALMSIAKNIQYF. CDR3 coding DNA: TGTGCCAGCAGCTTAGCGCTCATGAGTATAGCCAAAAACATTCAGTACTTC.

The chain is built from TRBV5-1 and TRBJ2-7; 7 nucleotides align to TRBD1. The J segment lost 2 bases and the V segment lost 1 base, leaving 0 bases of the junction unmatched. The germline CDR1 and CDR2 sequences are SGHRS and YFSETQ. CDR3 length: 13 amino acids. CDR3 loop: CASSLQGAYEQYF. Here the CDR3 DNA reads TGCGCCAGCAGCTTGCAGGGGGCCTACGAGCAGTACTTC.